The clone carrying this TCR beta chain has a handful of counts. Next came a second PCR, run for roughly 7 to 12 cycles, which used a sample-barcoded 5' primer along with a J-beta primer mix. The template-switch adaptor, which had 12 random nucleotides, put a tag on each cDNA molecule. TCRdb redid the calling of the 5' RACE reads with MiXCR, one entry per CDR3 protein. The sample records about 1.7 million distinct CDR3 sequences, approximately 30% being singletons. This sample is drawn from a study of blood T cells in healthy people across ages. There are 14 residues in the CDR3. This sequence was found in a young woman in good health. This chain joins TRBV12-3 or TRBV12-4 and TRBJ2-4; tentatively, D is TRBD2 (6 bases). Near its end, the DNA agrees better with TRBJ2-5, so the J call may be wrong. Specimen: blood. The CDR3 DNA reads as TGTGCCAGCAGGGGGGACTGGGCCAAAGAGACCCAGTACTTC. This sequence encodes CASRGDWAKETQYF.